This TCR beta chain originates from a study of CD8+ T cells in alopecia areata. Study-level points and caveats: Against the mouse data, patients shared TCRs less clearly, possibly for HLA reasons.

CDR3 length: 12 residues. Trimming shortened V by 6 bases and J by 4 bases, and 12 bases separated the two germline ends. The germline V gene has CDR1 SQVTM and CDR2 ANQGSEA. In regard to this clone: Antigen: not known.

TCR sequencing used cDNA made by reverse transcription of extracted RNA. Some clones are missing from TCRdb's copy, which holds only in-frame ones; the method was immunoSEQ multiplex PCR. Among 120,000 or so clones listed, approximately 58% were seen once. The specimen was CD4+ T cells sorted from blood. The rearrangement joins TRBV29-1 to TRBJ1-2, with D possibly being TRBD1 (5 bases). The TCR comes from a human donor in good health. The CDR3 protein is CSVRGLGYGYTF. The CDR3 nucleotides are TGCAGCGTCCGGGGACTCGGCTATGGCTACACCTTC.